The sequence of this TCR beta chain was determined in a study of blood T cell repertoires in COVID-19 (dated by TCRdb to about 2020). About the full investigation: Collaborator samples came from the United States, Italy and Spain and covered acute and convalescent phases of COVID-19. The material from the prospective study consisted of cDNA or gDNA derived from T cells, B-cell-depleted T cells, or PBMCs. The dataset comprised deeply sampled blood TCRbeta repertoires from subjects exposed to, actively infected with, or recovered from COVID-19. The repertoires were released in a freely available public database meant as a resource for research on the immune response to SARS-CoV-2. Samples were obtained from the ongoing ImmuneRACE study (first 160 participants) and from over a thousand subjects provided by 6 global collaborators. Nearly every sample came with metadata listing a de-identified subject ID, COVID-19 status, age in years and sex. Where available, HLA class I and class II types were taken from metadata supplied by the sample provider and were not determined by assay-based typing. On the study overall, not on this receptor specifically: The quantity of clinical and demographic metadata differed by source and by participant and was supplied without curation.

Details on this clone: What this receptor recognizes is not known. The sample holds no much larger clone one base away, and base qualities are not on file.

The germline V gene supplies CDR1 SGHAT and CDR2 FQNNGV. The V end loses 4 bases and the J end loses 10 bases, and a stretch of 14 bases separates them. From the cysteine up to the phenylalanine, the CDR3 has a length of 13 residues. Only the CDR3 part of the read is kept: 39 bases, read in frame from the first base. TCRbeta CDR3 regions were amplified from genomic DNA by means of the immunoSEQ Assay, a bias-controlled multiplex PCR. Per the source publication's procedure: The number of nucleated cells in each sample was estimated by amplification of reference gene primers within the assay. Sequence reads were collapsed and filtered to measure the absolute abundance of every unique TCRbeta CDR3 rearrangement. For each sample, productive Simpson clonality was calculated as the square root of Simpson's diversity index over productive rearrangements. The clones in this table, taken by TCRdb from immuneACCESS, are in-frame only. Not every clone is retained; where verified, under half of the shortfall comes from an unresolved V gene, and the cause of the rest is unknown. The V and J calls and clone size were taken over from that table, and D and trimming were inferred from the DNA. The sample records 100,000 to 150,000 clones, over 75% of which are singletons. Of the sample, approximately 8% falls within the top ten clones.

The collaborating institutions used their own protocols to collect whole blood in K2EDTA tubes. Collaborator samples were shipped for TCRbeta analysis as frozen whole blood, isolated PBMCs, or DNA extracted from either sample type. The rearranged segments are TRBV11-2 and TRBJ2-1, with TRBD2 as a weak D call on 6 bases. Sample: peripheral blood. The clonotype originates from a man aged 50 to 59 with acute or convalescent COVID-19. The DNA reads TGTGCCAGCAGCTCTTCCGTGGGAGGCGAGCAGTTCTTC. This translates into CASSSSVGGEQFF.